This TCR beta chain came from a study of shared clonotypes between healthy human individuals. The study's findings and limits: A handful of donors shared 5% to 5.5% of their naive CD4 clonotypes. On the whole, naive subsets had larger estimated richness than memory subsets had. Large depth notwithstanding, sorted-subset sequencing proved incomplete by rarefaction.

Splitting of CD4+ cells produced CD45RA+ naive and CD45RA-negative memory subsets. Measured with immunoSEQ multiplex PCR; TCRdb has only the in-frame clones, and not every one. Counted here are over a million clones, 75% to 85% occurring once; the ten biggest clones make up around 0.61%. Comment on this clone: Its matching antigen is unknown.

The specimen sequenced was memory CD4+ T cells from PBMCs. The subset was: CD45RA-negative fraction. This clonotype was sampled from a man between 18 and 35 years old in good health. Some clones in this sample may be carry-over from other donors' samples.

The CDR3 here is CASSLSGTGWNYEQYF. The CDR3, as DNA: TGTGCCAGCAGTTTAAGTGGGACAGGATGGAACTACGAGCAGTACTTC. The gene calls are TRBV28 and TRBJ2-7; 8 nucleotides match TRBD1. V lost 2 bases and J lost 3; bases outside the gene matches: 9. Germline loops: CDR1 MDHEN, CDR2 SYDVKM. The CDR3 spans 16 residues.